This entry lists 28 T cell receptor beta chains sequenced from one sample in a study of CD8 T cells in Susac syndrome. RNA amounts of roughly 0.45 to 1 ug underwent reverse transcription with random hexamers. Via MiXCR, TCRdb re-called the immunoSEQ multiplex PCR reads, giving one row per CDR3 protein. The data hold around 130,000 distinct CDR3 sequences, with 94% observed a single time. Sequenced material: CD4+ T cells from PBMCs. The receptors originated from a human donor in good health.

The J gene is TRBJ2-1, the V gene TRBV6-6; TRBD1 matches at 7 bases. This CDR3 comprises 13 residues. V was pared by 10 bases and J by 4 bases, with 7 bases of the junction left unmatched. CDR1 and CDR2 from the germline V gene are MNHNY and SVGAGI (reference sequence). The CDR3 region is CATGTDSYNEQFF. The CDR3 DNA reads TGTGCCACCGGGACAGATTCATACAATGAGCAGTTCTTC.

In this sample, this clonotype turned up once. V and J are TRBV28 and TRBJ1-2; a possible D gene is TRBD1 (6 bases). The CDR3 contains 16 residues. Trimming took off 2 bases at V and 8 bases at J, with 21 bases between the two ends. Germline-derived CDR1 and CDR2 are MDHEN and SYDVKM. The CDR3 DNA reads as TGTGCCAGCAGTTTAGAGGACCGAGGGGGTTCGGGCGGCTACACCTTC. Its translation: CASSLEDRGGSGGYTF.

The CDR3 loop is CASSQSGQGQETQYF. Written as DNA, the CDR3 is TGTGCCAGCAGCCAGTCGGGACAGGGCCAAGAGACCCAGTACTTC. The V and J genes are TRBV16 and TRBJ2-5; TRBD1 matches at 9 bases. The J segment lost 1 base and the V segment lost 3 bases, leaving 3 bases of the junction unmatched. The CDR3 length is 15 residues. Germline assignment: CDR1 KGHSY and CDR2 FQNENV.

This clonotype was recorded once. The gene calls are TRBV6-5 and TRBJ2-7; possibly TRBD1 for D (6 bases). Germline loops: CDR1 MNHEY, CDR2 SVGAGI. CDR3 length equals 14 residues. V was trimmed by 3 bases and J by 6 bases, leaving 15 bases between them. CDR3 protein: CASSYLDRGGEQYF. The CDR3 DNA is TGTGCCAGCAGTTATCTCGACAGAGGGGGCGAGCAGTACTTC.

V gene TRBV5-1 combines with J gene TRBJ2-1, with 7 bases aligning to TRBD1. Germline-derived CDR1 and CDR2 are SGHRS and YFSETQ. The CDR3 is made up of 15 amino acids. Trimming cost V 2 bases and J 2 bases; bases outside gene matches: 4. CDR3 in DNA: TGCGCCAGCAGCTTTGACAGGGTGGCCTACAATGAGCAGTTCTTC. This gives the protein CASSFDRVAYNEQFF.

The genes are TRBV6-6 and TRBJ1-3; a weak D match, TRBD1 (5 bases). The CDR3 length is 14 residues. The germline V and J ends were trimmed by 6 bases and 6 bases, with 15 bases remaining between them. Germline V gene sequence: CDR1 MNHNY, CDR2 SVGAGI (reference sequence). CDR3 sequence: CASSPGGKENTIYF. As DNA, the CDR3 is TGTGCCAGCAGCCCGGGGGGGAAGGAAAACACCATATATTTT.

V and J are TRBV12-3 or TRBV12-4 and TRBJ2-1, with 10 bases that match TRBD1. The CDR3 length is 15 residues. V shed 5 bases, J shed 7 bases, and the junction held 8 bases outside the gene matches. The CDR3 region is CASSRDRGSRNEQFF. The CDR3 region has the DNA TGTGCCAGCAGTCGGGACAGGGGTTCAAGAAATGAGCAGTTCTTC.

The chain recombines TRBV29-1 with TRBJ2-7, with a possible D match to TRBD1 (6 bases). The germline gives CDR1 SQVTM, CDR2 ANQGSEA. The germline V and J ends were trimmed by 4 bases and 3 bases, with 16 bases remaining between them. This CDR3 comprises 14 residues. The CDR3 DNA sequence: TGCAGCGTTGGGGTACAGGGAAGAAGCTACGAGCAGTACTTC. It is translated as CSVGVQGRSYEQYF.

The V and J genes are TRBV19 and TRBJ1-5; 9 nucleotides match TRBD1. The CDR3 covers 15 residues. Losses at the gene ends were 3 bases for V and 5 bases for J; bases not matched to a gene: 5. Looked up from germline, CDR1 is LNHDA and CDR2 is SQIVND (reference sequence). CDR3 sequence reads: CASSMGTGTYQPQHF. The CDR3 bases are TGTGCCAGTAGTATGGGGACAGGGACATATCAGCCCCAGCATTTT.

The rearrangement joins TRBV12-3 or TRBV12-4 to TRBJ2-2, with a possible D match to TRBD2 (5 bases). This CDR3 is built from 13 residues. V was shortened by 6 bases and J by 4 bases, with 9 bases between the two germline ends. The CDR3 spells CASSHRGTGELFF. The CDR3 region has the DNA TGTGCCAGCAGCCACCGGGGCACCGGGGAGCTGTTTTTT.

V is TRBV18 and J is TRBJ1-1; no reliable D call. The germline V and J ends were trimmed by 1 base and 2 bases, with 8 bases remaining between them. Looked up from germline, CDR1 is KGHSH and CDR2 is LQKENI. The CDR3 covers 14 residues. CDR3 sequence: CASSPLGLNTEAFF. CDR3 DNA: TGTGCCAGCTCACCACTCGGGCTCAACACTGAAGCTTTCTTT.

The chain joins TRBV18 to TRBJ2-1; no clear D. With 0 bases removed from V and 7 bases from J, the gap between germline ends came to 7 bases. Germline loops: CDR1 KGHSH, CDR2 LQKENI. The CDR3 consists of 13 residues. CDR3 protein: CASSPPSGNEQFF. The CDR3 DNA reads as TGTGCCAGCTCACCACCCTCCGGGAATGAGCAGTTCTTC.

Here the CDR3 reads CASSWGEVAPQHF. Written as DNA, the CDR3 is TGTGCCAGCAGCTGGGGGGAGGTGGCCCCCCAGCATTTT. The chain employs TRBV7-9 and TRBJ1-5; maybe TRBD1 (5 bases). Per the germline V gene, CDR1 is SEHNR and CDR2 is FQNEAQ (reference sequence). This CDR3 has 13 amino acids. Trimming pared 4 bases from V and 10 bases from J, leaving 14 bases between.

CDR3 bases: TGCAGTGCTAGAGTCCCTCGGAGACCGGTACCTTTCTTT. Amino acids: CSARVPRRPVPFF. The J gene is TRBJ1-1, the V gene TRBV20-1; no reliable D call. The CDR3 is 13 residues long. V lost 1 base, J lost 12 bases, and 18 bases lay in between. The germline V gene has CDR1 DFQATT and CDR2 SNEGSKA (reference sequence).

This chain uses TRBV11-2 with TRBJ2-7, with 9 bases identical to TRBD1. The germline V gene encodes CDR1 SGHAT and CDR2 FQNNGV. J gave up 4 bases and V 2 bases, and 6 bases lay outside the gene matches. This CDR3 spans 15 amino acids. CDR3 residues: CASSLPGQGKYEQYF. The DNA of the CDR3 is TGTGCCAGCAGCTTACCGGGACAGGGCAAATACGAGCAGTACTTC.

The gene calls are TRBV25-1 and TRBJ1-2; D is unclear. Germline V gene sequence: CDR1 MGHDK, CDR2 SYGVNS. The CDR3 runs 13 residues. V lost 1 base to trimming and J lost 2 bases, with 5 bases between them. The CDR3 sequence: CASSESRNYGYTF. The CDR3 nucleotides read TGTGCCAGCAGTGAATCCCGGAACTATGGCTACACCTTC.

The rearrangement uses TRBV5-6 and TRBJ1-3, with 8 bases identical to TRBD1. The CDR3 length is 16 residues. J was trimmed by 4 bases and V by 4 bases; bases with no gene match: 10. Germline V lookup: CDR1 SGHDT, CDR2 YYEEEE. The CDR3 is CASSIDQGAYGNTIYF. The CDR3, as DNA: TGTGCCAGCAGCATTGATCAGGGGGCTTACGGAAACACCATATATTTT.

The CDR3 sequence: CASSYGTSGSNEQFF. The CDR3, as DNA: TGTGCCAGCAGTTATGGGACGTCTGGCTCCAATGAGCAGTTCTTC. V usage is TRBV6-2 or TRBV6-3 and J usage is TRBJ2-1; D tentatively reads TRBD1 or TRBD2 (5 bases each). Germline CDR1 MNHEY, CDR2 SVGEGT. The CDR3 runs 15 residues. Deletions cut 3 bases from V and 6 bases from J, with 15 bases between.

This sequence joins TRBV3-1 and TRBJ2-3; D not resolved. CDR3 length equals 13 residues. V lost 2 bases to trimming and J lost 4 bases, with 7 bases between them. Germline V CDR1 and CDR2: LGHDT, YNNKEL (reference sequence). The CDR3: CASSQIWADTQYF. DNA of the CDR3: TGTGCCAGCAGCCAAATCTGGGCAGATACGCAGTATTTT.

This clonotype was detected only once. The genes are TRBV30 and TRBJ1-2; D uncertain. The CDR3 length is 12 residues. Germline CDR1 is GTSNPN and CDR2 is SVGIG (reference sequence). The germline V and J ends were trimmed by 3 bases and 2 bases, with 7 bases remaining between them. The CDR3, as DNA: TGTGCCTGGAGGGCGAGCAACTATGGCTACACCTTC. Encoded protein: CAWRASNYGYTF.

The chain has TRBV27 and TRBJ1-3; D remains ambiguous. V was shortened by 3 bases and J by 3 bases, with 3 bases between the two germline ends. The germline V gene encodes CDR1 MNHEY and CDR2 SMNVEV (reference sequence). CDR3 length: 12 amino acids. The CDR3: CASSFDGNTIYF. CDR3 sequence (DNA): TGTGCCAGCAGTTTTGATGGAAACACCATATATTTT.

DNA of the CDR3: TGCGCCAGCAGCCAAGAGGGTTTACGAGAGCAGTTCTTC. This codes for CASSQEGLREQFF. The V gene is TRBV4-3, the J gene TRBJ2-1; no clear D. V was trimmed by 0 bases and J by 10 bases, leaving 10 bases between them. CDR1 LGHNA and CDR2 YSLEER come from the germline V gene. The CDR3 loop spans 13 amino acids.

The rearrangement uses TRBV4-1 and TRBJ2-5; 14 positions match TRBD2. This CDR3 comprises 17 residues. Germline CDR1 MGHRA, CDR2 YSYEKL. V lost 1 base, J lost 4 bases, and 5 bases stayed unmatched. The CDR3 bases are TGCGCCAGCAGCCAAGGGGGACTAGCGGGAGCTGGAGAGACCCAGTACTTC. It is translated as CASSQGGLAGAGETQYF.

J is TRBJ1-1 and V is TRBV6-2 or TRBV6-3; D is perhaps TRBD1 (5 bases). This CDR3 spans 13 amino acids. Germline V gene sequence: CDR1 MNHEY, CDR2 SVGEGT. The V end was cut by 5 bases, the J end by 7 bases, with 14 bases between. This chain's CDR3 is CASSRDGSLEAFF. The CDR3 DNA reads as TGTGCCAGCAGTCGGGACGGTTCTCTTGAAGCTTTCTTT.

This sequence joins TRBV19 and TRBJ2-3, with D perhaps matching TRBD2 (5 bases). Per the germline V gene, CDR1 is LNHDA and CDR2 is SQIVND (reference sequence). This CDR3 region has 12 residues. The V end was cut by 9 bases, the J end by 6 bases, with 13 bases between. The CDR3 DNA reads as TGTGCCAGCCGAGGGCTCGTGGATACGCAGTATTTT. Its protein product is CASRGLVDTQYF.

The rearrangement joins TRBV6-2 or TRBV6-3 to TRBJ1-5; maybe TRBD1 (5 bases). V was pared by 4 bases and J by 6 bases, with 13 bases between. The CDR3 is 14 amino acids. Germline CDR1 is MNHEY and CDR2 is SVGEGT. CDR3 DNA: TGTGCCAGCAGTTCTGAGGGGTTGTTTCAGCCCCAGCATTTT. Amino acids: CASSSEGLFQPQHF.

This chain connects TRBV6-2 or TRBV6-3 to TRBJ2-2; D unresolved. Germline V gene lookup returns CDR1 MNHEY and CDR2 SVGEGT. This CDR3 has 15 residues. Trimming left V 8 bases short and J 0 bases short, with 13 bases between. CDR3 in DNA: TGTGCCAGCTGGGCAGGAACTTCGAACACCGGGGAGCTGTTTTTT. This gives the protein CASWAGTSNTGELFF.

The rearrangement joins TRBV7-3 to TRBJ2-2; TRBD1 might be the D (6 bases). Germline V gene sequence: CDR1 SGHTA, CDR2 FQGTGA. The CDR3 contains 15 residues. V was cut by 5 bases and J by 1 base, with 11 bases left in between. The CDR3 DNA follows: TGTGCCAGCAGCCAGGGCAGGGGGAACACCGGGGAGCTGTTTTTT. Protein product: CASSQGRGNTGELFF.